These T cell receptor beta chains were read from a single sample in a study of blood T cell repertoires in COVID-19. The repertoire was sequenced with immunoSEQ multiplex PCR; TCRdb's copy has only in-frame clones and lacks some. The sample contains some 240,000 clones, 88% of which appear only once. Material: peripheral blood. These receptor sequences come from a woman aged 70-85 years with COVID-19, enrolled during active disease. The CDR3 runs from the conserved cysteine through the conserved F or W. A D gene is named only where the DNA matches it firmly. Rows may omit the clone size; those that give it use once, few, many or a size class.

v_gene,d_gene,abundance,j_gene,CDR3aa,CDR3nt
TRBV6-5,.,.,TRBJ2-1,CASSQLDNEQFF,TGTGCCAGCAGCCAACTTGACAATGAGCAGTTCTTC
TRBV27,.,.,TRBJ2-1,CASSRGIPNEQFF,TGTGCCAGCAGTCGCGGGATACCCAATGAGCAGTTCTTC
TRBV5-1,TRBD1,.,TRBJ2-7,CASSLADRSYEQYF,TGCGCCAGCAGCTTGGCGGACAGGTCCTACGAGCAGTACTTC
TRBV6-5,TRBD2,.,TRBJ2-2,CASTGLVNTGELFF,TGTGCCAGCACGGGACTAGTGAACACCGGGGAGCTGTTTTTT
TRBV2,TRBD2,.,TRBJ2-5,CASVLAGGHETQYF,TGTGCCAGCGTCCTAGCGGGAGGACACGAGACCCAGTACTTC
TRBV11-2,.,.,TRBJ1-6,CASSLFQGFRNSPLHF,TGTGCCAGCAGCTTATTCCAGGGGTTTCGGAATTCACCCCTCCACTTT
TRBV28,.,.,TRBJ2-7,CASSFVEQYF,TGTGCCAGCAGTTTTGTAGAGCAGTACTTC
TRBV5-1,.,.,TRBJ2-1,CASSLKRDMYRNEQFF,TGCGCCAGCAGCCTCAAGAGGGACATGTACCGCAATGAGCAGTTCTTC
TRBV29-1,.,.,TRBJ1-4,CSAEDNNEKLFF,TGCAGCGCGGAAGACAATAATGAAAAACTGTTTTTT
TRBV28,.,.,TRBJ1-2,CAARGGGGNGYTF,TGTGCCGCCCGAGGTGGGGGAGGGAATGGCTACACCTTC
TRBV19,.,few,TRBJ1-4,CASKLATNEKLFF,TGTGCCAGCAAATTAGCAACTAATGAAAAACTGTTTTTT
TRBV29-1,TRBD1,.,TRBJ2-2,CSVEQGARTGELFF,TGCAGCGTTGAACAGGGGGCGCGCACCGGGGAGCTGTTTTTT
TRBV29-1,TRBD2,.,TRBJ2-1,CSVDSGAGDYNEQFF,TGCAGCGTTGATAGCGGAGCGGGAGACTACAATGAGCAGTTCTTC
TRBV2,TRBD2,.,TRBJ2-2,CASIGTSVGTGELFF,TGTGCCAGCATAGGGACTAGCGTCGGCACCGGGGAGCTGTTTTTT
TRBV3-1/TRBV3-2,.,.,TRBJ1-2,CASSQKQGAYGYTF,TGTGCCAGCAGCCAAAAACAGGGAGCCTATGGCTACACCTTC
TRBV6-2/TRBV6-3,.,.,TRBJ2-2,CASSYLGELFF,TGTGCCAGCAGTTATCTCGGGGAGCTGTTTTTT
TRBV28,.,.,TRBJ1-1,CASSFGTATYTEAFF,TGTGCCAGCAGTTTCGGAACAGCTACCTACACTGAAGCTTTCTTT
TRBV5-6,.,.,TRBJ2-2,CASSYRGSGNTGELFF,TGTGCCAGCAGCTACCGGGGTAGCGGGAACACCGGGGAGCTGTTTTTT
TRBV28,.,few,TRBJ1-4,CASSLAGWNNEKLFF,TGTGCCAGCAGTTTAGCAGGGTGGAATAATGAAAAACTGTTTTTT
TRBV3-1/TRBV3-2,.,.,TRBJ1-2,CASSQVQNGYTF,TGTGCCAGCAGCCAAGTTCAAAATGGCTACACCTTC
TRBV27,.,once,TRBJ1-1,CASSAYASGNTEAFF,TGTGCCAGCAGTGCTTATGCGTCAGGGAACACTGAAGCTTTCTTT
TRBV29-1,.,.,TRBJ1-2,CSVGQGRARPTF,TGCAGCGTTGGTCAGGGCAGGGCTAGACCCACCTTC
TRBV10-3,.,.,TRBJ1-3,CAIRGTDSGNTIYF,TGTGCCATCCGCGGGACGGACTCTGGAAACACCATATATTTT